This is a list of T cell receptor beta chains from one sample in a study of T cell responses to AZD1222 COVID-19 vaccine. The repertoire was sequenced with immunoSEQ multiplex PCR; TCRdb's copy has only in-frame clones and lacks some. Of about 150,000 clones in the sample, approximately 90% were seen once. The sample in question was peripheral blood, obtained on day 0 of AZD1222 vaccination. Receptor source: an adult in good health. Each CDR3 is given without its conserved first and last residue. A D gene is named only where the DNA matches it firmly.

>TRBJ2-3|TRBV11-3|TRBD2
ASSPRASGSADTQY
>TRBJ2-3|TRBV29-1|.
SVDRQGTDTQY
>TRBJ2-6|TRBV5-1|.
ASSLVETGANVLT
>TRBJ2-1|TRBV5-4|.
ASSPARESNNEQF
>TRBJ2-7|TRBV30|TRBD2
AWSVGGLGRGEQY
>TRBJ2-7|TRBV7-9|.
ASSLTIYEQY
>TRBJ2-3|TRBV14|.
ASSQDTYTDTQY
>TRBJ2-1|TRBV27|TRBD2
ASSFRLAGGVSYNEQF
>TRBJ2-7|TRBV7-9|TRBD2
ASRNIAGALGDEQY
>TRBJ1-2|TRBV28|.
ATLIGAGGYGYT
>TRBJ2-1|TRBV5-6|TRBD2
ASSEGLAGGRGNPNEQF
>TRBJ2-7|TRBV27|.
ASSFIAESSYEQY